Sequencing of this T cell receptor (beta chain) was carried out in a study of blood T cell repertoires in COVID-19. In the study overall: There were acute and convalescent COVID-19 samples, and they came from the United States, Italy and Spain.

There are a few counts of this clone. As handled by the study authors: Estimates of nucleated cell counts were drawn from the amplification of reference gene primers. This table comes from immunoSEQ multiplex PCR, and its TCRdb copy is limited to in-frame clones, with some not included. V, J and clone size were drawn from that table, and D and trimming were deduced from the DNA. The profile shows about 75,000 clones, 90% of them singletons. Per germline, CDR1 SGHRS and CDR2 YFSETQ. Trimming left V 3 bases short and J 7 bases short, with 13 bases between. The length of the CDR3 is 14 residues. The sequenced sample consisted of peripheral blood. The V gene is TRBV5-1, the J gene TRBJ1-4, with a possible D match to TRBD1 (6 bases). This receptor was taken from a human donor in a cohort sampled during active COVID-19. The CDR3 reads CASSSTGHVEKLFF. The CDR3 DNA is TGCGCCAGCAGCTCGACGGGACACGTTGAAAAACTGTTTTTT.